This TCR beta chain stems from a study of blood T cell repertoires in COVID-19. Study background: COVID-19 samples from acute and convalescent phases originated in the United States, Italy and Spain.

Living in 24 US areas, the participants were between about 18 and 95 years of age. Clinical history reported by participants formed the basis on which cohorts were assigned. Symptom resolution, clearance, or two negative PCRs marked the recovered donors of Cohort 3. Sequenced by immunoSEQ multiplex PCR; TCRdb stores in-frame clones only, minus some. The data contain some 230,000 clones, 82% of them singletons. Trimming at V came to 6 bases and at J to 7 bases, leaving 12 bases not matched to a gene. The CDR3 spans 14 residues. Germline CDR1 MDHEN, CDR2 SYDVKM. The V and J genes are TRBV28 and TRBJ2-7; 7 bases are shared with TRBD1. The sequence was obtained from a middle-aged man who had recovered from COVID-19. Material: PBMCs or T cells enriched from blood (not recorded which). The CDR3 is CASSNLQGSQEQYF. DNA of the CDR3: TGTGCCAGCAGCAACCTACAGGGGTCTCAAGAGCAGTACTTC.